This is a list of T cell receptor beta chains from one sample in a study of early stage breast cancer tumors. The assay was immunoSEQ multiplex PCR, and TCRdb's table has in-frame clones only and misses some. Of 20,000 to 25,000 clones in the sample, about 70% were seen once. The sequencing sample was made of blood. The receptor set was obtained from a person between 55 and 70 years old with breast cancer. Each CDR3 is given without its conserved first and last residue. A D gene is named only where the DNA matches it firmly.

- | TRBJ2-2 | TRBV10-3 | AITASATNTGELF
TRBD2 | TRBJ2-3 | TRBV19 | ASRTSGTTDTQY
TRBD2 | TRBJ2-1 | TRBV25-1 | ASSLASGVYNEQF
- | TRBJ1-1 | TRBV4-1 | ASSQAQNTEAF
TRBD1 | TRBJ1-4 | TRBV7-2 | ASSSYTGDLF
TRBD2 | TRBJ2-1 | TRBV11-3 | ASRTSGRGNEQF
- | TRBJ1-3 | TRBV30 | AWSVKQGRAYTRY
- | TRBJ2-6 | TRBV5-1 | ASSQDTRANVLT
- | TRBJ2-1 | TRBV7-6 | ASSFSHQNEQF
- | TRBJ2-7 | TRBV6-6 | ASSYTPGYEQY
- | TRBJ2-6 | TRBV25-1 | ATMDSSGANVLT
TRBD1 | TRBJ1-5 | TRBV6-1 | ASSVTGARNQPQH
TRBD1 | TRBJ1-3 | TRBV5-1 | ASSPDRGHGNTIY
TRBD1 | TRBJ1-2 | TRBV6-6 | ASNKPGDRFEGYT
- | TRBJ2-7 | TRBV7-3 | ASSLLDPYEQY
- | TRBJ2-1 | TRBV7-9 | ASPRNSYNEQF
- | TRBJ1-5 | TRBV6-6 | ASRSTGSGNQPQH
TRBD2 | TRBJ2-1 | TRBV9 | ASSASGGYYNEQF
TRBD1 | TRBJ1-1 | TRBV19 | ASSNRGTEAF
TRBD1 | TRBJ1-2 | TRBV6-1 | ASSEAWDRVDYGYT
- | TRBJ2-5 | TRBV9 | ASSGIGETQY
TRBD1 | TRBJ1-5 | TRBV5-8 | ASRSRGSNQPQH
- | TRBJ2-7 | TRBV14 | ASSQNTLGEQY
- | TRBJ2-1 | TRBV7-9 | ASSPIGGRGGNEQF
- | TRBJ1-1 | TRBV14 | ASSQGSRPTYVLPEAF
- | TRBJ1-4 | TRBV30 | AWSPGLMGKLF
TRBD1 | TRBJ2-7 | TRBV10-3 | AISDYDRGAKQYEQY
- | TRBJ1-4 | TRBV5-5 | ASSPPRGSLRDEKLF
- | TRBJ1-5 | TRBV6-5 | ASSPTGNQPQH
TRBD2 | TRBJ2-7 | TRBV18 | ASSPGTSGHEQY
- | TRBJ2-2 | TRBV19 | ASSMSWPPVELF
- | TRBJ2-7 | TRBV6-1 | ASSVSFMSPSSYEQY
TRBD1 | TRBJ2-2 | TRBV9 | ASSEGPWGQGAGTGELF
- | TRBJ2-7 | TRBV6-5 | ASSYPGTYEQY
- | TRBJ1-1 | TRBV19 | ASSIGVMNTEAF
- | TRBJ2-7 | TRBV2 | ASRAVDGGEQY
- | TRBJ2-7 | TRBV5-3 | ARSVPKAIFYEQY
- | TRBJ1-2 | TRBV5-1 | ASSLGVLYGYT
- | TRBJ1-2 | TRBV10-1 | ASSEGYRGYGYT
- | TRBJ2-3 | TRBV7-2 | ASSPDRSPDTQY
- | TRBJ2-7 | TRBV25-1 | ASSEVTGSYEQY
- | TRBJ1-1 | TRBV28 | ASSLPGHMNTEAF
- | TRBJ2-7 | TRBV2 | ASSVPYEQY
- | TRBJ2-1 | TRBV30 | AWSQVGNTYNEQF
- | TRBJ2-7 | TRBV2 | ASSEALQYEQY
TRBD2 | TRBJ2-1 | TRBV4-1 | ASSQDWGLAGVNEQF
- | TRBJ1-5 | TRBV19 | ASSIESLSNQPRH
TRBD2 | TRBJ2-5 | TRBV7-7 | ASSLATASGRETQY
- | TRBJ1-2 | TRBV4-2 | ASSQEDPNYGYT
TRBD2 | TRBJ2-7 | TRBV5-1 | ASSLEGGSSYEQY
TRBD2 | TRBJ2-5 | TRBV25-1 | ASSAGGGRGATQY
- | TRBJ1-5 | TRBV5-1 | ASSPDGNNQPQH
TRBD1 | TRBJ1-2 | TRBV7-3 | ASSLNPGAGGYGYT
- | TRBJ2-2 | TRBV6-4 | ASRAEAGELF
TRBD1 | TRBJ2-3 | TRBV5-1 | ASSPRIRQGRTDTQY
TRBD2 | TRBJ2-5 | TRBV7-9 | ASRPYGTGGAGETQY
- | TRBJ2-7 | TRBV19 | ASSIMWGSYEQY
- | TRBJ1-2 | TRBV4-1 | ASSSNTYREANYGYT